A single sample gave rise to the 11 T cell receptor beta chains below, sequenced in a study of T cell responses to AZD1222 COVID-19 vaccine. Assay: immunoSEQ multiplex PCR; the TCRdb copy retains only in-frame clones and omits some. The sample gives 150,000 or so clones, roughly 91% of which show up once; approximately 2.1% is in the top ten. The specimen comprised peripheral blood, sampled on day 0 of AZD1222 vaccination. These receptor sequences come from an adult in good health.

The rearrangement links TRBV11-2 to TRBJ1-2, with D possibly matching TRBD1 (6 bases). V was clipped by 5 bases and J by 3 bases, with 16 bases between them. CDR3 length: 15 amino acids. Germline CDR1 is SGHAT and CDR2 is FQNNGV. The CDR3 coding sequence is TGTGCCAGCAGCCCCCGGTCGGGGGGCGACTATGGCTACACCTTC. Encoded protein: CASSPRSGGDYGYTF.

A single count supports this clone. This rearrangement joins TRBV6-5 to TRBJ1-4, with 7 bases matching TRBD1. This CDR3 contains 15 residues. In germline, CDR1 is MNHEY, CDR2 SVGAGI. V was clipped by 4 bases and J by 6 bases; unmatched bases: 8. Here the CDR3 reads CASSSTGDRYEKLFF. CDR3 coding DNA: TGTGCCAGCAGTTCCACAGGGGATCGGTATGAAAAACTGTTTTTT.

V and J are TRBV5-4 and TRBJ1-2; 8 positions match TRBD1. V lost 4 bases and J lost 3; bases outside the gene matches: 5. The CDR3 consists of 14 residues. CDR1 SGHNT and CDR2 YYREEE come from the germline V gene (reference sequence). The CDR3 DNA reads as TGTGCCAGCAGCGCCCCAGGGGGCTACTATGGCTACACCTTC. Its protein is CASSAPGGYYGYTF.

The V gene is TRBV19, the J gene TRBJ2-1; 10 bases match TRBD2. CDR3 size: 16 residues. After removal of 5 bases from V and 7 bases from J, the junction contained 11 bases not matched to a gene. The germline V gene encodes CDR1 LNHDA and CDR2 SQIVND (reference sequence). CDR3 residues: CASSSLGAGGRNEQFF. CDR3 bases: TGTGCCAGTAGTTCCCTGGGAGCGGGGGGGAGAAATGAGCAGTTCTTC.

CDR3 coding DNA: TGTGCCAGCAGCTTGGAGGGGGACAGCGACACTGAAGCTTTCTTT. This sequence encodes CASSLEGDSDTEAFF. The rearrangement uses TRBV5-4 and TRBJ1-1, with 7 bases aligning to TRBD1. Germline V gene lookup returns CDR1 SGHNT and CDR2 YYREEE (reference sequence). Unmatched junction bases numbered 5, after V lost 0 bases and J lost 3 bases. The CDR3 loop spans 15 amino acids.

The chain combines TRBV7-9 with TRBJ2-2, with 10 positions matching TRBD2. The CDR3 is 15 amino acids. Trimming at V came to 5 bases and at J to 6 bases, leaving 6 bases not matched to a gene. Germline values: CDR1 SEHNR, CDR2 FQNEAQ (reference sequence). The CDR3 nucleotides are TGTGCCAGCAGCGGGTCCGGGACTAGCGCCGGGGAGCTGTTTTTT. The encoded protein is CASSGSGTSAGELFF.

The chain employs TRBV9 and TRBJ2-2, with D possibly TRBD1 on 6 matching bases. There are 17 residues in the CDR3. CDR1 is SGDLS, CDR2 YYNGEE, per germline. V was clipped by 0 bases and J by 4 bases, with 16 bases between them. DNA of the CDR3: TGTGCCAGCAGCGTAGGGACAGCCGAGGGGAGCACCGGGGAGCTGTTTTTT. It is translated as CASSVGTAEGSTGELFF.

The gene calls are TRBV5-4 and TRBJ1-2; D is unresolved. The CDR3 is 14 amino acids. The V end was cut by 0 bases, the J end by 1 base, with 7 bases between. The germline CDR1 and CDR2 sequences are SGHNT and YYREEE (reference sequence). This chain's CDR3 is CASSLDRYNYGYTF. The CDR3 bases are TGTGCCAGCAGCTTGGACAGATATAACTATGGCTACACCTTC.

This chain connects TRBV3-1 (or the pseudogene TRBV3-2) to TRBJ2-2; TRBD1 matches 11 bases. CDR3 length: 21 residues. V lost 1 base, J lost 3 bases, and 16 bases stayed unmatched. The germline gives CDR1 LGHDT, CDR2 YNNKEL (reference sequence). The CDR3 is CASSQVIRTGGLSWDTGELFF. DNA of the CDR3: TGTGCCAGCAGCCAAGTTATTAGGACAGGGGGCCTAAGTTGGGACACCGGGGAGCTGTTTTTT.

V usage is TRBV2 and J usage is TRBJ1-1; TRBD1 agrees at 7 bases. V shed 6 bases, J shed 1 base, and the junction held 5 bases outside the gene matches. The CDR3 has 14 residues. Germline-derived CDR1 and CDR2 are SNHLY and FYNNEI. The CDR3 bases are TGTGCCAGCAGAAGAGACAGGGCGAACACTGAAGCTTTCTTT. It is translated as CASRRDRANTEAFF. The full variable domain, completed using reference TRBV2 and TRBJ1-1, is EPEVTQTPSHQVTQMGQEVILRCVPISNHLYFYWYRQILGQKVEFLVSFYNNEISEKSEIFDDQFSVERPDGSNFTLKIRSTKLEDSAMYFCASRRDRANTEAFFGQGTRLTVV.

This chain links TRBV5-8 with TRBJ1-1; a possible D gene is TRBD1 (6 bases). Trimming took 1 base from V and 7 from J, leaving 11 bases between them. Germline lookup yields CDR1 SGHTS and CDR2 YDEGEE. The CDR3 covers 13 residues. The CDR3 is CASSLRQGGEAFF. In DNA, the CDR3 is TGTGCCAGCAGCTTGCGGCAAGGGGGTGAAGCTTTCTTT.